The rows below give T cell receptor beta chains drawn from one sample of a study of blood T cell repertoires in COVID-19. The repertoire was sequenced with immunoSEQ multiplex PCR; TCRdb's copy has only in-frame clones and lacks some. This sample carries over 200,000 clones, 80% of them seen once, and the ten largest clones take approximately 5.3%. Sequencing was carried out using peripheral blood. Every receptor here comes from a human donor in a cohort sampled during active COVID-19. The CDR3 runs from the conserved cysteine through the conserved F or W. D genes are given only for firm matches. Clone sizes are given selectively: once, few, many, or a class where the clone is expanded.

. TRBJ1-6 . TRBV20-1 CSASGGLSYNSPLHF TGCAGTGCTAGTGGGGGGCTCTCCTATAATTCACCCCTCCACTTT
. TRBJ1-2 . TRBV13 CASSRRTRDYGYTF TGTGCCAGCAGCCGTCGGACAAGGGACTATGGCTACACCTTC
TRBD1 TRBJ2-5 . TRBV11-2 CASTVDRVTETQYF TGTGCCAGCACCGTGGACAGGGTAACGGAGACCCAGTACTTC
TRBD1 TRBJ2-7 . TRBV6-2/TRBV6-3 CASSRSGTGLREQYF TGTGCCAGCAGTCGGTCCGGGACAGGGTTGAGGGAGCAGTACTTC
. TRBJ1-4 . TRBV5-1 CASSLGIGGEKLFF TGCGCCAGCAGCTTGGGGATAGGGGGTGAAAAACTGTTTTTT
TRBD1 TRBJ2-7 . TRBV5-1 CASSRQGLSYEQYF TGCGCCAGCAGCCGACAGGGGCTGTCGTACGAGCAGTACTTC
. TRBJ2-5 . TRBV6-5 CASSYSVRVKTQYF TGTGCCAGCAGTTACTCTGTCAGGGTGAAGACCCAGTACTTC
. TRBJ1-6 . TRBV27 CASSLSYLGRDSPLHF TGTGCCAGCAGTTTATCCTATTTGGGGAGAGATTCACCCCTCCACTTT
TRBD1 TRBJ2-7 . TRBV24-1 CATRRDSAYEQYF TGTGCCACGCGCCGGGACAGTGCTTACGAGCAGTACTTC
. TRBJ2-3 . TRBV18 CASSPPGLLTDTQYF TGTGCCAGCTCACCGCCGGGTCTTCTCACAGATACGCAGTATTTT
. TRBJ2-7 once TRBV9 CASSVVSLAPVYEQYF TGTGCCAGCAGCGTAGTTTCCCTGGCCCCAGTCTACGAGCAGTACTTC
. TRBJ1-1 . TRBV5-4 CASSLGGVTEAFF TGTGCCAGCAGCTTGGGGGGGGTAACTGAAGCTTTCTTT
. TRBJ2-7 . TRBV6-6 CASSLSRGVLVPYEQYF TGTGCCAGCAGTCTGAGCAGGGGAGTGCTAGTCCCCTACGAGCAGTACTTC
TRBD1 TRBJ1-3 . TRBV9 CASSVAETGGLSSGNTIYF TGTGCCAGCAGCGTAGCGGAGACAGGGGGTTTAAGCTCTGGAAACACCATATATTTT
. TRBJ1-2 . TRBV6-5 CASSTIRTAYGYTF TGTGCCAGCAGTACCATACGGACAGCCTATGGCTACACCTTC
. TRBJ1-1 few TRBV6-5 CASSYSMTGNTEAFF TGTGCCAGCAGTTACTCGATGACAGGGAACACTGAAGCTTTCTTT
. TRBJ2-1 . TRBV7-3 CASSPRQMWSSYNEQFF TGTGCCAGCAGCCCCCGACAGATGTGGAGCTCCTACAATGAGCAGTTCTTC
TRBD1 TRBJ2-5 . TRBV27 CASSSTTGSPQETQYF TGTGCCAGCAGTTCCACGACAGGGAGTCCACAAGAGACCCAGTACTTC
. TRBJ2-7 . TRBV5-6 CASSLLGAASSYEQYF TGTGCCAGCAGCTTGTTGGGGGCGGCTTCATCCTACGAGCAGTACTTC
TRBD2 TRBJ2-1 . TRBV7-3 CASSSSGDNEQFF TGTGCCAGCAGCTCAAGCGGGGACAATGAGCAGTTCTTC
. TRBJ2-1 . TRBV6-5 CASSYSRLGSPEQFF TGTGCCAGCAGTTACTCTAGGTTAGGGAGCCCCGAGCAGTTCTTC
TRBD1 TRBJ2-6 . TRBV18 CASSPRQGQSSGANVLTF TGTGCCAGCTCCCCCCGACAGGGGCAAAGCTCTGGGGCCAACGTCCTGACTTTC
TRBD1 TRBJ1-3 . TRBV4-1 CASSQGRQGGRNTIYF TGCGCCAGCAGCCAAGGTCGACAGGGAGGAAGAAACACCATATATTTT
TRBD2 TRBJ2-1 once TRBV11-3 CASSPSSGRSHEQFF TGTGCCAGCAGCCCCTCCAGCGGGAGGTCCCATGAGCAGTTCTTC
. TRBJ1-5 . TRBV28 CASSRSERTNQPQHF TGTGCCAGCAGTCGGTCCGAAAGGACAAATCAGCCCCAGCATTTT
. TRBJ1-1 many TRBV19 CASSIRQRNTEAFF TGTGCCAGTAGTATCCGACAGAGGAACACTGAAGCTTTCTTT
. TRBJ2-3 . TRBV23-1 CASSHQGTSTDTQYF TGCGCCAGCAGTCACCAGGGGACCAGCACAGATACGCAGTATTTT
TRBD1 TRBJ2-7 . TRBV24-1 CATSDSGQGSVYEQYF TGTGCCACCAGTGATTCGGGACAGGGGAGCGTCTACGAGCAGTACTTC
TRBD2 TRBJ2-7 . TRBV28 CASNTLAGGRYEQYF TGTGCCAGCAATACCCTAGCGGGAGGGCGCTACGAGCAGTACTTC
. TRBJ1-1 . TRBV19 CARRGGTEAFF TGTGCCAGAAGGGGGGGCACTGAAGCTTTCTTT
. TRBJ1-1 . TRBV10-3 CAISEVANTEAFF TGTGCCATCAGTGAGGTAGCGAACACTGAAGCTTTCTTT
. TRBJ1-3 . TRBV2 CAGGQHPYSGNTIYF TGTGCCGGAGGACAGCACCCTTACTCTGGAAACACCATATATTTT
. TRBJ1-2 . TRBV19 CASSPFDQGYGYTF TGTGCCAGTAGTCCCTTTGATCAGGGGTATGGCTACACCTTC
. TRBJ1-3 . TRBV7-2 CASSLAGVGNTIYF TGTGCCAGCAGCTTAGCAGGGGTAGGAAACACCATATATTTT
TRBD1 TRBJ1-2 . TRBV7-2 CASRTTGTGNRGYTF TGTGCCAGCAGAACCACTGGGACAGGGAATCGTGGCTACACCTTC
TRBD1 TRBJ2-2 . TRBV5-4 CASSTGQGATGELFF TGTGCCAGCAGCACCGGACAGGGGGCGACCGGGGAGCTGTTTTTT
. TRBJ2-7 . TRBV27 CAAGGTGEHEQYF TGTGCCGCGGGAGGGACAGGGGAGCACGAGCAGTACTTC
. TRBJ1-1 once TRBV18 CASSPITPYRNTEAFF TGTGCCAGCTCACCAATTACACCCTACAGAAACACTGAAGCTTTCTTT
. TRBJ1-1 . TRBV28 CASSFPPGEAFF TGTGCCAGCAGTTTTCCCCCAGGTGAAGCTTTCTTT
. TRBJ2-3 once TRBV11-2 CASSLVGAASTDTQYF TGTGCCAGCAGCTTAGTAGGGGCAGCCTCCACAGATACGCAGTATTTT
TRBD1 TRBJ1-1 few TRBV6-5 CASSYQRGQGSTEAFF TGTGCCAGCAGTTACCAACGTGGACAGGGGAGCACTGAAGCTTTCTTT
. TRBJ2-3 . TRBV13 CASSLGSGDTQYF TGTGCCAGCAGCTTGGGGTCGGGGGATACGCAGTATTTT
TRBD1 TRBJ1-5 few TRBV5-8 CASSPRTGGGNQPQHF TGTGCCAGCAGCCCCCGGACAGGGGGCGGCAATCAGCCCCAGCATTTT
. TRBJ1-1 few TRBV19 CASSIQGSFTEAFF TGTGCCAGTAGTATCCAGGGGTCTTTCACTGAAGCTTTCTTT
. TRBJ1-2 . TRBV19 CASSADSRVYGYTF TGTGCCAGTAGTGCGGACAGTCGGGTCTATGGCTACACCTTC
TRBD1 TRBJ1-4 once TRBV15 CATSRGGTGYEKLFF TGTGCCACCAGCAGAGGAGGGACAGGGTACGAAAAACTGTTTTTT
. TRBJ2-1 . TRBV15 CATSRDRWDNEQFF TGTGCCACCAGCAGAGACAGGTGGGACAATGAGCAGTTCTTC
TRBD1 TRBJ1-5 . TRBV18 CASSPSTGENQPQHF TGTGCCAGCTCACCCTCGACAGGGGAAAATCAGCCCCAGCATTTT
TRBD1 TRBJ2-7 . TRBV28 CASRGDRNYEQYF TGTGCCAGCAGGGGGGACAGAAACTACGAGCAGTACTTC
. TRBJ2-7 . TRBV18 CASSREALGQYF TGTGCCAGCTCCCGCGAAGCCCTTGGGCAGTACTTC
. TRBJ2-3 few TRBV18 CASSPSVADTQYF TGTGCCAGCTCTCCATCAGTAGCGGATACGCAGTATTTT
TRBD2 TRBJ2-7 . TRBV5-4 CASSFLRESYEQYF TGTGCCAGCAGCTTTTTGCGGGAGTCCTACGAGCAGTACTTC